One sample yielded the 25 T cell receptor beta chains listed below, sequenced in a study of technical replicates of blood from a few donors. The assay was immunoSEQ multiplex PCR, and TCRdb's table has in-frame clones only and misses some. The sample yields approximately 89,000 clones, approximately 94% seen once. Sequenced material: T cells isolated from PBMCs. The origin of the receptors is a human donor in good health.

This clone showed up just a few times. The chain carries TRBV2 and TRBJ2-2, with TRBD2 matching over 7 bases. Germline CDR1 is SNHLY and CDR2 is FYNNEI. The V gene end was trimmed by 4 bases and the J gene end by 6 bases; junction bases not matched to a gene: 5. The CDR3 runs 14 residues. DNA for the CDR3: TGTGCCAGCAGTGGGCGGCTAGCGGCCGGGGAGCTGTTTTTT. Residues: CASSGRLAAGELFF. Looking up the rest from reference TRBV2 and TRBJ2-2 gives the full variable domain: EPEVTQTPSHQVTQMGQEVILRCVPISNHLYFYWYRQILGQKVEFLVSFYNNEISEKSEIFDDQFSVERPDGSNFTLKIRSTKLEDSAMYFCASSGRLAAGELFFGEGSRLTVL.

The J gene is TRBJ2-3, the V gene TRBV27; 11 nucleotides line up with TRBD2. V lost 1 base to trimming and J lost 4 bases; unmatched junction nucleotides: 10. This CDR3 has 18 residues. The germline V gene encodes CDR1 MNHEY and CDR2 SMNVEV (reference sequence). The CDR3: CASSLWPIAGGPADTQYF. As DNA, the CDR3 is TGTGCCAGCAGTTTATGGCCTATAGCGGGAGGGCCTGCAGATACGCAGTATTTT.

The V gene is TRBV30, the J gene TRBJ2-1, with 9 nucleotides matching TRBD2. The V segment lost 3 bases and the J segment 6 bases; nucleotides outside the gene matches: 6. This CDR3 region has 14 residues. The germline V gene has CDR1 GTSNPN and CDR2 SVGIG (reference sequence). CDR3 sequence: CAWRAIAGVNEQFF. CDR3 nucleotides: TGTGCCTGGAGGGCGATAGCGGGGGTCAATGAGCAGTTCTTC.

This clone is a singleton in its sample. The chain recombines TRBV11-3 with TRBJ2-5, with TRBD1 matching 9 bases. CDR3 size: 17 residues. Germline V CDR1 and CDR2: SGHNT, YENEEA. Trimming removed 4 bases from V and 3 bases from J; junction bases left unmatched: 12. The CDR3, as DNA: TGTGCCAGCAGCTCTTGGGACAGGGAATTTTTTGAAGAGACCCAGTACTTC. It yields the protein CASSSWDREFFEETQYF.

The count of this clone is one. The rearrangement joins TRBV5-1 to TRBJ2-7; 7 bases fit TRBD2. From germline, CDR1 is SGHRS and CDR2 YFSETQ. This CDR3 comprises 21 residues. After removal of 3 bases from V and 4 bases from J, the junction contained 28 bases not matched to a gene. The CDR3 loop reads CASSWAKSEGEGGGMIYEQYF. CDR3 bases: TGCGCCAGCAGCTGGGCGAAATCTGAAGGGGAGGGTGGGGGAATGATATACGAGCAGTACTTC.

The V gene is TRBV6-6, the J gene TRBJ1-5; 7 nucleotides align to TRBD1. The trim removed 5 bases at V and 3 bases at J, leaving 7 bases unmatched. The CDR3 extends over 15 amino acids. The germline V gene has CDR1 MNHNY and CDR2 SVGAGI (reference sequence). CDR3 DNA: TGTGCCAGCAGTCGACAGGGCCGTAACAATCAGCCCCAGCATTTT. This sequence encodes CASSRQGRNNQPQHF.

The chain carries TRBV5-1 and TRBJ1-1, with D possibly TRBD1 on 5 matching bases. The CDR3 is 14 amino acids. In germline, CDR1 is SGHRS, CDR2 YFSETQ. V lost 4 bases, J lost 3 bases, and 13 bases lay in between. CDR3 sequence (DNA): TGCGCCAGCAGCAGCAGGGTGGTGGACACTGAAGCTTTCTTT. Amino acids: CASSSRVVDTEAFF.

This clone showed up just once. The chain employs TRBV19 and TRBJ2-1; 10 positions match TRBD2. CDR3 size: 17 residues. Germline trimming cut 3 bases from V and 1 base from J; bases unmatched to any gene: 6. Germline lookup yields CDR1 LNHDA and CDR2 SQIVND (reference sequence). DNA for the CDR3: TGTGCCAGTAGTATTTGGGCTAGCGGGGGATCCTACAATGAGCAGTTCTTC. It translates to CASSIWASGGSYNEQFF.

The V gene is TRBV2, the J gene TRBJ2-5; D possibly corresponds to TRBD2 (6 bases). V was pared by 7 bases and J by 5 bases, with 14 bases between. Germline V gene sequence: CDR1 SNHLY, CDR2 FYNNEI. The CDR3 contains 13 residues. CDR3: CASKSGRRETQYF. CDR3 sequence (DNA): TGTGCCAGCAAGTCAGGGAGGAGGGAGACCCAGTACTTC.

The chain joins TRBV7-9 to TRBJ2-1; D remains ambiguous. The CDR3 is 13 residues long. CDR1 and CDR2 from the germline V gene are SEHNR and FQNEAQ (reference sequence). Deletions cut 4 bases from V and 8 bases from J, with 12 bases between. The CDR3 coding sequence is TGTGCCAGCAGCTCCCTGGATGCGGATGAGCAGTTCTTC. Protein sequence: CASSSLDADEQFF.

The chain is built from TRBV4-1 and TRBJ2-7, with D maybe TRBD1 (6 bases). Looked up from germline, CDR1 is MGHRA and CDR2 is YSYEKL. The CDR3 is 14 residues long. Trimming left V 1 base short and J 6 bases short, with 13 bases between. The CDR3 bases are TGCGCCAGCAGCCAAGCCAGGGGACGTATCGAGCAGTACTTC. This sequence encodes CASSQARGRIEQYF.

For this clone: The junction shows a germline mismatch at one end, possibly a read error. The chain is built from TRBV2 and TRBJ2-5, with 9 bases aligning to TRBD2. Germline CDR1 reads SNHLY; CDR2 reads FYNNEI. CDR3 length: 12 amino acids. The CDR3 spells CASSMSGGHHNF. The DNA for the CDR3 is TGTGCCAGCAGTATGAGCGGGGGGCATCATAACTTC.

V usage is TRBV7-9 and J usage is TRBJ2-1; tentatively, D is TRBD1 (6 bases). This CDR3 spans 16 amino acids. Germline V CDR1 and CDR2: SEHNR, FQNEAQ (reference sequence). V dropped 2 bases and J dropped 4 bases, with 15 bases sitting between them. CDR3 sequence (DNA): TGTGCCAGCAGCTTAACAACAGGGTTCCCTTACAATGAGCAGTTCTTC. Residues: CASSLTTGFPYNEQFF.

The chain recombines TRBV7-2 with TRBJ2-1; possibly TRBD2 for D (6 bases). The germline V gene encodes CDR1 SGHTA and CDR2 FQGNSA. Trimming removed 2 bases from V and 4 bases from J, with 18 bases in between. This CDR3 is built from 17 residues. The CDR3 bases are TGTGCCAGCAGCTTATCAACCAAGCACAGCGGGTACAATGAGCAGTTCTTC. It codes for CASSLSTKHSGYNEQFF. Full variable domain (outside the CDR3, taken from reference TRBV7-2 and TRBJ2-1): GAGVSQSPSNKVTEKGKDVELRCDPISGHTALYWYRQSLGQGLEFLIYFQGNSAPDKSGLPSDRFSAERTGGSVSTLTIQRTQQEDSAVYLCASSLSTKHSGYNEQFFGPGTRLTVL.

The chain links TRBV29-1 to TRBJ2-7; tentatively, D is TRBD1 (5 bases). Trimming cost V 4 bases and J 0 bases, with 13 bases left between them. Looked up from germline, CDR1 is SQVTM and CDR2 is ANQGSEA. This CDR3 has 14 residues. CDR3 nucleotides: TGCAGCGTTGTTTGGGGCTCCAGCTCCTACGAGCAGTACTTC. Its protein is CSVVWGSSSYEQYF.

This clone was seen a single time. The rearrangement uses TRBV18 and TRBJ2-3; D may be TRBD1 (5 bases). The V end lost 1 base, the J end lost 7 bases, and 12 bases lay between the germline ends. The CDR3 is made up of 14 amino acids. CDR1 KGHSH and CDR2 LQKENI come from the germline V gene. CDR3 bases: TGTGCCAGCTCACCACAGGGGCAGGCGAATACGCAGTATTTT. Amino acids: CASSPQGQANTQYF.

CDR3: CASSSLGLAGASGELFF. The CDR3 DNA reads TGTGCCAGCAGTTCCCTTGGACTAGCGGGAGCTAGCGGGGAGCTGTTTTTT. The rearrangement uses TRBV28 and TRBJ2-2; 13 bases fit TRBD2. J was trimmed by 7 bases and V by 4 bases; bases with no gene match: 9. CDR3 length: 17 amino acids. Germline-derived CDR1 and CDR2 are MDHEN and SYDVKM.

On this clone: Its ends do not fully match the called genes, so a read error is possible. The V call is TRBV12-5, the J call TRBJ2-2; D might be TRBD2 (5 bases). Germline-derived CDR1 and CDR2 are LGHNT and FRNRAP. This CDR3 is built from 17 residues. Written as DNA, the CDR3 is TGTGCTAGTAGTTTCTTCGCGGGCCCCACGAACACCGGGGAGCTGTTTTTT. Translation gives CASSFFAGPTNTGELFF.

Comments on this clone: The same CDR3 arises from other DNA sequences in this sample as well. The genes are TRBV28 and TRBJ2-7; possible D gene TRBD2, 5 bases. With 2 bases removed from V and 7 bases from J, the gap between germline ends came to 9 bases. Germline loops: CDR1 MDHEN, CDR2 SYDVKM. The CDR3 is 12 residues long. The chain's CDR3 is CASSLGSGEQYF. CDR3 nucleotides: TGTGCCAGCAGTTTAGGCTCGGGGGAGCAGTACTTC.

The chain is built from TRBV27 and TRBJ2-1; TRBD2 aligns across 7 bases. Unmatched junction bases numbered 2, after V lost 6 bases and J lost 6 bases. CDR1 is MNHEY and CDR2 is SMNVEV in the germline V gene (reference sequence). The CDR3 sequence is 12 residues long. The CDR3, as DNA: TGTGCCAGCAGAGCGGGACGCAATGAGCAGTTCTTC. Translation gives CASRAGRNEQFF.

For the CDR3, the DNA is TGTGCCAGCAGTTATGGGGGGTTTGAGCAGTTCTTC. Its translation is CASSYGGFEQFF. This chain joins TRBV6-5 and TRBJ2-1; tentatively, D is TRBD2 (6 bases). CDR1 is MNHEY, CDR2 SVGAGI, per germline. This CDR3 is 12 amino acids long. Trimming pared 3 bases from V and 9 bases from J, leaving 9 bases between.

V gene TRBV11-3 combines with J gene TRBJ2-7; 9 nucleotides agree with TRBD1. The V gene's germline CDR1 is SGHNT and CDR2 YENEEA. The CDR3 runs to 18 residues. V lost 2 bases to trimming and J lost 6 bases; unmatched junction nucleotides: 17. The CDR3 DNA follows: TGTGCCAGCAGCTTAACAGTAGGGACAGGGCATTTCCCGTCCGAGCAGTACTTC. This translates into CASSLTVGTGHFPSEQYF.

The V call is TRBV10-2, the J call TRBJ2-3; no clear D gene. Germline V gives CDR1 WSHSY, CDR2 SAAADI. The V end lost 3 bases, the J end lost 3 bases, and 7 bases lay between the germline ends. The length of the CDR3 is 13 residues. This chain's CDR3 is CASSDEVTDTQYF. Written as DNA, the CDR3 is TGCGCCAGCAGTGACGAGGTTACAGATACGCAGTATTTT.

The chain has TRBV6-5 and TRBJ2-7; D might be TRBD1 (6 bases). The CDR3 loop spans 14 amino acids. V shed 5 bases and J shed 2 bases, with 13 bases lying between them. The germline V gene encodes CDR1 MNHEY and CDR2 SVGAGI. CDR3 nucleotide sequence: TGTGCCAGCAGTCGACGGGACATCCCCTACGAGCAGTACTTC. Amino acids: CASSRRDIPYEQYF.

The chain uses TRBV10-1 and TRBJ1-1, with 7 bases identical to TRBD1. This CDR3 has 14 amino acids. Trimming cost V 6 bases and J 1 base; bases outside gene matches: 5. Per germline, CDR1 WNHNN and CDR2 SYGVQD (reference sequence). This CDR3 reads CASSSGGPNTEAFF. CDR3 in DNA: TGCGCCAGCAGCTCAGGGGGGCCGAACACTGAAGCTTTCTTT.